Listed below are T cell receptor beta chains from one sample, sequenced in a study of CD8 T cells in Susac syndrome. Via MiXCR, TCRdb re-called the immunoSEQ multiplex PCR reads, giving one row per CDR3 protein. The sample lists some 130,000 distinct CDR3 sequences, approximately 95% occurring once. Sequencing input: CD8+ T cells from PBMCs. The receptors were sampled from a human donor with Susac syndrome. Both conserved end residues are part of each CDR3. Fields, in order: clone size, J gene, D gene, V gene, CDR3 DNA, CDR3 protein. D genes are given only for firm matches. Clone size, where shown, is once, few, many, or a class for clones that have expanded.

>-|TRBJ2-7|TRBD1|TRBV18
TGTGCCAGCTCACCGTTCGGACAGGGGGCGGAAGAGCAGTACTTC
CASSPFGQGAEEQYF
>-|TRBJ2-7|TRBD2|TRBV11-2
TGTGCCAGCAGCGATTGGGAGGGCGGCGAGCAGTACTTC
CASSDWEGGEQYF
>-|TRBJ2-7|-|TRBV20-1
TGCAGTGCTAGGGGGCTTACCTACGAGCAGTACTTC
CSARGLTYEQYF
>-|TRBJ1-4|-|TRBV7-8
TGTGCCAGCAGCTTAGTATCGCCGGGACCATGGCTGTTTTTT
CASSLVSPGPWLFF
>once|TRBJ2-7|TRBD1|TRBV28
TGTGCCAGCGCCGAGACAGGGTTCGAGCAGTACTTC
CASAETGFEQYF
>-|TRBJ2-2|-|TRBV7-9
TGTGCCAGCAGCCCGTCCCTGGGCGGCACCGGGGAGCTGTTTTTT
CASSPSLGGTGELFF
>-|TRBJ2-7|-|TRBV7-6
TGTGCCAGCAGCGGGCTAGGGGGATTTTACGAGCAGTACTTC
CASSGLGGFYEQYF
>-|TRBJ2-7|-|TRBV9
TGTGCCAGCAGCTCCCGGGACAAACCCTACGAGCAGTACTTC
CASSSRDKPYEQYF
>-|TRBJ2-5|TRBD2|TRBV3-1
TGTGCCAGCAGCCAAGACTACGGACTAGCGGGAGCACAAGAGACCCAGTACTTC
CASSQDYGLAGAQETQYF
>-|TRBJ2-7|-|TRBV20-1
TGCAGTGCTATAGGCGGACTTTCCTACGAGCAGTACTTC
CSAIGGLSYEQYF
>-|TRBJ2-7|-|TRBV29-1
TGCAGCGTTGTAGCAGCAACCTACGAGCAGTACTTC
CSVVAATYEQYF
>-|TRBJ1-2|-|TRBV7-8
TGTGCCAGCAGCCCCTCTTGGGGGGCAGGTGGCTACACCTTC
CASSPSWGAGGYTF
>once|TRBJ2-7|TRBD1|TRBV20-1
TGCAGTGCTAGAACCTTCACTTGGGACAGAGAATCCTCCTACGAGCAGTACTTC
CSARTFTWDRESSYEQYF
>-|TRBJ1-1|-|TRBV12-3/TRBV12-4
TGTGCCAGCAGTTTGACCCGGGAAGCTTTCTTT
CASSLTREAFF